Presented here are 5 T cell receptor beta chains from one specimen sequenced in a study of vaccination and CD4 T cells after COVID-19. These TCRs' antigens remain unknown. CD4+ T cells that had been cultured provided DNA sequenced with the Oncomine TCR Beta short-read assay. One entry per CDR3 protein, called by TCRdb with MiXCR from the PCR reads. In the table there are over 11,000 distinct CDR3 sequences, less than 65% of which are singletons. Treatment indicated: roughly 11-day PBMC culture with coronavirus spike peptide pools or control peptides (ViraFEST assay). Sequences were derived from CD4+ T cells from blood, cultured in vitro, sampled before SARS-CoV-2 vaccination. These receptor sequences come from a human donor who had recovered from COVID-19.

This clonotype was seen only once. The V gene is TRBV6-1, the J gene TRBJ1-6; TRBD1 matches at 10 bases. This CDR3 is built from 16 residues. Germline values: CDR1 MNHNS, CDR2 SASEGT. The ends lost 2 bases at V and 8 bases at J; junction bases unmatched: 6. CDR3 nucleotide sequence: TGTGCCAGCAGTGAATTTCTGGGACAGGGGTATTCACCCCTCCACTTT. It translates to CASSEFLGQGYSPLHF.

The rearrangement uses TRBV19 and TRBJ1-5; no clear D gene. CDR3 size: 14 residues. With 6 bases removed from V and 4 bases from J, the gap between germline ends came to 13 bases. CDR1 LNHDA and CDR2 SQIVND come from the germline V gene (reference sequence). This chain's CDR3 is CASRPLQGNQPQHF. As DNA, the CDR3 is TGTGCCAGTAGGCCTCTGCAAGGGAATCAGCCCCAGCATTTT.

This clonotype has just a few counts. The J gene is TRBJ2-5, the V gene TRBV6-2 or TRBV6-3; D is undetermined. V lost 2 bases to trimming and J lost 4 bases, with 5 bases between them. Germline V gene lookup returns CDR1 MNHEY and CDR2 SVGEGT. The CDR3 loop spans 12 amino acids. CDR3 DNA: TGTGCCAGCAGTTACGTGGTAGAGACCCAGTACTTC. This encodes CASSYVVETQYF.

This clonotype qualifies as medium-sized. The chain is built from TRBV11-2 and TRBJ1-1, with D perhaps TRBD1 (6 bases). Trimming removed 1 base at V and 0 bases at J, with 12 bases between. The CDR3 covers 16 residues. Germline V lookup: CDR1 SGHAT, CDR2 FQNNGV. CDR3 protein: CASSLVGAGVNTEAFF. The CDR3 coding sequence is TGTGCCAGCAGCTTAGTGGGGGCGGGGGTGAACACTGAAGCTTTCTTT.

This clonotype was seen just once. Written as DNA, the CDR3 is TGTGCCAGCCGCCCCCGTGGAAGCGGCACTGAAGCTTTCTTT. Translated, it gives CASRPRGSGTEAFF. The chain combines TRBV6-1 with TRBJ1-1; D gene ambiguous. The CDR3 has 14 residues. The V end lost 8 bases, the J end lost 4 bases, and 17 bases lay between the germline ends. The germline CDR1 and CDR2 sequences are MNHNS and SASEGT.